This T cell receptor beta chain was recorded in a study of identical twins (dated by TCRdb to the mid-2010s). Some background on the complete study: To test whether fetal clonotypes persist, this study deep-sequenced TCR alpha and beta repertoires from monozygotic twins, from unrelated adults of various ages, and from cord blood. To rule out contamination, the twin experiments were replicated at different times with different library preparation protocols.

Library preparation employed 5' RACE. These reads were obtained on an Illumina HiSeq 2000. Template switching added a universal primer binding site, and the final cDNA carried a unique molecular identifier that allowed TCR cDNA molecules to be counted accurately. Specific primers in the conserved constant-segment region were used to synthesize first-strand cDNA for the TCR alpha and beta chains. Each cDNA library was double barcoded, with a SMART-Mk sample barcode plus Illumina barcodes, to control for contamination. TruSeq adapter sequences, together with Illumina sample barcodes, were added in two successive PCR steps. TCR alpha and beta cDNA libraries were sequenced on the Illumina HiSeq platform with custom primers. Turning to the authors' computational methods: MiGEC was used to process raw reads and extract unique molecular identifiers, and MiXCR was used to find CDR3 positions. For each individual, recombination models were inferred using an EM algorithm with the repgenHMM and IGoR tools. Shared clonotypes were analyzed with the tcR package in R, and sharing was normalized by the product of cloneset sizes. To study raw recombination free of thymic and clonal selection effects, out-of-frame nonproductive sequences were analyzed. The public reads were quality trimmed at Q25 with fastp and then assembled into clones with MiXCR by TCRdb, keeping productive beta chains. When rows share a CDR3 protein, they turn into one entry using the most common DNA and genes. TCRdb, rather than the study authors, made the V and J calls. The table for this sample lists 510,000 or so distinct CDR3 sequences; 15% of them were counted only once. The ten largest clones capture more than 0.4% of the sample.

Every donor was a healthy Caucasian. Three pairs of female monozygotic twins, all aged roughly 18 to 29 years, were included in the twin cohort. Positive isolation kits from Invitrogen were used to isolate CD4+ and CD8+ T cell populations. As regards this clonotype: Its antigen has not been determined. No much larger clonotype is one base removed from it; base qualities were not supplied.

Here is what the overall study found, with its caveats: Out-of-frame TCR alpha sequences shared between twins showed an excess of low generation-probability sequences compared with coincidental sharing between unrelated individuals. Invariant T cells such as MAIT and iNKT could partly confound zero-insertion analyses, although diverse VJ usage argued against such confounding for most clonotypes. Fewer insertions were carried by abundant cord blood beta clonotypes; a weaker similar trend was observed in young adult naive repertoires, while no such trend was observed in memory repertoires. Recombination models systematically underestimated out-of-frame TCR alpha sharing in monozygotic twins but agreed with sharing between unrelated individuals. The excess sharing between twins in beta out-of-frame sequences was weaker because fewer shared sequences reduced the signal-to-noise ratio. Conclusions relied on cross-sectional statistical analysis, since the same donors could not be followed over many years.

Clipping removes 6 bases from V and 0 bases from J, with 16 as the unmatched junction base count. Based on the germline V gene, the CDR1 and CDR2 sequences are MNHEY and SVGEGT. The CDR3 contains 19 residues, cysteine and phenylalanine counted. Only CDR3 DNA is held: 57 bases, read in frame from base 1. These same data were also listed under a study on yellow fever vaccine responses in identical twins. Looking at the second paper: According to the authors, the vaccine-induced T cell response in identical twins seemed to be partly convergent and partly specific to each individual. In the study, vaccine-responding T cell clones were precisely tracked in identical twins.

The sequencing sample was made of CD4+ T cells sorted from blood. The chain employs TRBV6-2 or TRBV6-3 and TRBJ1-5; TRBD1 fits 8 bases in the junction. The sequence came from a woman under 30 in good health. For the CDR3, the sequence is CASRKDYRTGSYSNQPQHF. The nucleotide sequence is TGTGCCAGCAGGAAAGATTACAGGACAGGGAGTTATAGCAATCAGCCCCAGCATTTT.